Following are 11 T cell receptor beta chains from one sample sequenced in a study of OX40 agonist ivuxolimab in advanced cancers. TCRdb's copy holds only in-frame clones and misses some; the assay was immunoSEQ multiplex PCR. Among roughly 54,000 clones listed, 84% were seen once. Sample: CD4+ or CD8+ T cells sorted from blood, taken in a trial of the OX40 agonist ivuxolimab. Receptor source: an adult with an advanced solid tumor such as melanoma, head and neck, liver or kidney cancer.

The gene calls are TRBV7-2 and TRBJ2-2; possible D gene TRBD2, 6 bases. V lost 5 bases and J 5 bases, leaving 12 bases between the germline ends. The germline gives CDR1 SGHTA, CDR2 FQGNSA. The CDR3 has 14 amino acids. CDR3 sequence reads: CASSTPEGTGELFF. The DNA of the CDR3 is TGTGCCAGCAGCACACCGGAGGGAACCGGGGAGCTGTTTTTT. Full variable domain (outside the CDR3, taken from reference TRBV7-2 and TRBJ2-2): GAGVSQSPSNKVTEKGKDVELRCDPISGHTALYWYRQSLGQGLEFLIYFQGNSAPDKSGLPSDRFSAERTGGSVSTLTIQRTQQEDSAVYLCASSTPEGTGELFFGEGSRLTVL.

V is TRBV30 and J is TRBJ1-1; 7 bases line up with TRBD1. Per the germline V gene, CDR1 is GTSNPN and CDR2 is SVGIG (reference sequence). The CDR3 has 19 residues. V lost 0 bases and J lost 1; bases outside the gene matches: 17. The CDR3 DNA sequence: TGTGCCTGGAGTGTATCAGGCCGAGGGGGCGAGGATTGGAACACTGAAGCTTTCTTT. It specifies CAWSVSGRGGEDWNTEAFF.

The chain uses TRBV4-1 and TRBJ2-1, with 7 bases identical to TRBD2. The CDR3 runs to 16 residues. Trimming cost V 1 base and J 8 bases; bases outside gene matches: 11. Germline lookup yields CDR1 MGHRA and CDR2 YSYEKL. CDR3 loop: CASSQVFGGRDDEQFF. CDR3 nucleotide sequence: TGCGCCAGCAGCCAAGTTTTTGGGGGGAGGGACGATGAGCAGTTCTTC.

The chain is built from TRBV6-5 and TRBJ2-2, with D possibly being TRBD1 or TRBD2 (5 bases each). Germline V CDR1 and CDR2: MNHEY, SVGAGI. CDR3 length equals 13 residues. The ends were cut back, 5 bases at V and 12 bases at J, with 16 bases in the middle. DNA for the CDR3: TGTGCCAGCAGTCGCCGGGGATTGGGGCAGCTGTTTTTT. This gives the protein CASSRRGLGQLFF.

The rearrangement links TRBV5-8 to TRBJ1-5; D unresolved. The CDR3 has 14 residues. Germline loops: CDR1 SGHTS, CDR2 YDEGEE. V was pared by 1 base and J by 3 bases, with 8 bases between. The CDR3 nucleotides read TGTGCCAGCAGCTTGAATACAGTCAATCAGCCCCAGCATTTT. Protein: CASSLNTVNQPQHF.

The rearrangement joins TRBV19 to TRBJ2-6, with TRBD1 matching over 11 bases. J was trimmed by 2 bases and V by 7 bases; bases with no gene match: 10. Germline loops: CDR1 LNHDA, CDR2 SQIVND (reference sequence). The CDR3 consists of 18 residues. The CDR3 bases are TGTGCCAGTAAAACGGGGGGACAGGGGGTAACTGGGGCCAACGTCCTGACTTTC. It specifies CASKTGGQGVTGANVLTF.

The V and J genes are TRBV29-1 and TRBJ2-7; 7 bases are a match to TRBD1. Germline CDR1 and CDR2: SQVTM and ANQGSEA. The V and J ends lost 4 bases and 1 base, in that order; junction bases with no gene match: 7. The CDR3 loop spans 14 amino acids. CDR3 loop: CSVVLATGSYEQYF. The CDR3, as DNA: TGCAGCGTTGTACTCGCGACAGGGTCCTACGAGCAGTACTTC.

The rearrangement joins TRBV7-2 to TRBJ2-7; the match to TRBD1 covers 9 bases. CDR3 length: 14 residues. After removal of 2 bases from V and 4 bases from J, the junction contained 3 bases not matched to a gene. Germline values: CDR1 SGHTA, CDR2 FQGNSA. Here the CDR3 reads CASSLRDRVYEQYF. For the CDR3, the DNA is TGTGCCAGCAGCTTAAGGGACAGGGTATACGAGCAGTACTTC.

The chain combines TRBV11-2 with TRBJ2-7, with TRBD1 matching over 10 bases. Germline loops: CDR1 SGHAT, CDR2 FQNNGV. This CDR3 is built from 14 residues. V shed 3 bases, J shed 5 bases, and the junction held 4 bases outside the gene matches. The CDR3 sequence: CASSFDRGQDEQYF. CDR3 coding DNA: TGTGCCAGCAGCTTCGACAGGGGGCAGGACGAGCAGTACTTC.

This chain uses TRBV29-1 with TRBJ1-1; the D is unclear. This CDR3 comprises 10 residues. From germline, CDR1 is SQVTM and CDR2 ANQGSEA. The V end lost 7 bases, the J end lost 9 bases, and 12 bases lay between the germline ends. The CDR3 DNA reads TGCAGCGCATTTGAGCAAAAAGCTTTCTTT. Its translation: CSAFEQKAFF.

This clone was counted only a few times. The rearrangement links TRBV5-1 to TRBJ1-6; a possible D gene is TRBD1 (5 bases). The CDR3 totals 17 residues. CDR1 and CDR2 from the germline V gene are SGHRS and YFSETQ. V gave up 0 bases and J gave up 4 bases, with 14 bases separating them. The CDR3 region is CASSLEGRDRYNSPLHF. CDR3 nucleotides: TGCGCCAGCAGCTTGGAGGGCCGTGACAGATATAATTCACCCCTCCACTTT. Combining the CDR3 with reference TRBV5-1 and TRBJ1-6 gives the whole variable domain KAGVTQTPRYLIKTRGQQVTLSCSPISGHRSVSWYQQTPGQGLQFLFEYFSETQRNKGNFPGRFSGRQFSNSRSEMNVSTLELGDSALYLCASSLEGRDRYNSPLHFGNGTRLTVT.